A selection of T cell receptor beta chains follows, all from one sample in a study of blood T cell repertoires in COVID-19. Profiled with immunoSEQ multiplex PCR; TCRdb holds only in-frame clones, not every one. Of around 180,000 clones detected, 86% appear once; the ten largest clones hold about 8.6%. The sequenced sample was PBMCs or T cells enriched from blood (not recorded which). Every receptor here comes from a woman in her 30s who had recovered from COVID-19. The CDR3 runs from the conserved cysteine through the conserved F or W. The order of the fields is V gene, clone size, J gene, CDR3 protein. Some rows have no size entry. The others give once, few or many, or a class for an expanded clone.

>TRBV2|-|TRBJ2-7
CASRTENYEQYF
>TRBV14|-|TRBJ2-7
CASSQIDRVGHEQYF
>TRBV6-1|-|TRBJ1-6
CASSEALSSYNSPLHF
>TRBV28|-|TRBJ2-3
CASSFLAGALGDTQYF
>TRBV10-1|-|TRBJ1-6
CASSERGGSSPLHF
>TRBV28|-|TRBJ2-2
CASSLVLTLTGELFF
>TRBV28|once|TRBJ2-7
CASSSLRFEQYF
>TRBV27|-|TRBJ2-7
CASSPSSGRPYEQYF
>TRBV28|-|TRBJ2-7
CASRTSGNYEQYF
>TRBV5-1|once|TRBJ2-7
CASRGGPNSYEQYF
>TRBV2|-|TRBJ1-2
CASSDRENYGYTF
>TRBV19|-|TRBJ2-1
CATRAGGDEQFF
>TRBV7-2|-|TRBJ2-3
CASSLVPGGSTDTQYF
>TRBV7-9|once|TRBJ2-7
CASRSELRYEQYF
>TRBV19|-|TRBJ1-5
CASSNKNRDRNQPQHF
>TRBV30|-|TRBJ2-1
CAWSFRQGNNEQFF
>TRBV3-1/TRBV3-2|-|TRBJ1-1
CASSRWEGDTEAFF
>TRBV7-2|-|TRBJ2-3
CASSIPGGPTDTQYF
>TRBV11-2|-|TRBJ1-1
CASTLLPFRAFF
>TRBV11-3|-|TRBJ2-1
CASSLGDSHNEQFF
>TRBV6-5|-|TRBJ1-6
CASSYSTGNGSPLHF
>TRBV5-4|once|TRBJ2-3
CASSLGPLAGGTDTQYF
>TRBV28|-|TRBJ2-7
CASSLSGGRKGYEQYF
>TRBV2|-|TRBJ2-1
CASSLAGDEQFF
>TRBV3-1/TRBV3-2|-|TRBJ2-7
CASPPDSEPSYEQYF
>TRBV23-1|-|TRBJ1-5
CASSHRQGWHQPQHF
>TRBV5-1|-|TRBJ2-6
CASSLGRSSWDSGANVLTF
>TRBV6-6|-|TRBJ2-1
CASSYPPGLAGEEQFF
>TRBV6-2/TRBV6-3|-|TRBJ2-6
CASSLTGSGANVLTF
>TRBV6-5|-|TRBJ2-5
CASNRGYRETQYF
>TRBV2|-|TRBJ1-2
CASSVQASYGYTF
>TRBV28|-|TRBJ1-2
CASSSTPGRVARYFQANYGYTF
>TRBV5-4|-|TRBJ2-3
CASSLGGSVTDTQYF
>TRBV6-1|-|TRBJ1-2
CASSEGTGGDGYTF
>TRBV19|few|TRBJ2-1
CASSCPEGTSGNCAYNEQFF
>TRBV18|-|TRBJ1-1
CASSPRAGGAWTEAFF
>TRBV6-5|-|TRBJ2-7
CASTMRTSGSHEQYF
>TRBV28|-|TRBJ1-1
CASNGRRNTEAFF
>TRBV7-9|-|TRBJ2-3
CASSLELAGRDTQYF
>TRBV29-1|-|TRBJ2-7
CSVENDRGVYEQYF
>TRBV3-1/TRBV3-2|-|TRBJ2-2
CASSRRLGTSGRQNTGELFF
>TRBV5-1|-|TRBJ2-3
CASSSGQGTDTQYF
>TRBV28|once|TRBJ1-1
CASSSPWRVDTEAFF
>TRBV5-1|-|TRBJ2-7
CASSPGWGGDYEQYF
>TRBV3-1/TRBV3-2|-|TRBJ2-7
CASSQVSGRAYSDEQYF
>TRBV27|few|TRBJ2-7
CASSLSPGYEQYF
>TRBV5-1|-|TRBJ2-2
CASSLILAGVPNTGELFF
>TRBV28|-|TRBJ2-2
CASSSPLAGRRTGELFF
>TRBV6-1|-|TRBJ2-7
CASSDPGSAAYEQYF